Sequencing of this T cell receptor beta chain was carried out in a study of control samples from healthy donors and cancer patients. Trimming at V came to 7 bases and at J to 7 bases, leaving 14 bases not matched to a gene. Germline CDR1 and CDR2: SGHAT and FQNNGV. The CDR3 spans 15 residues. Some clones are missing from TCRdb's copy, which holds only in-frame ones; the method was immunoSEQ multiplex PCR. The table lists roughly 200,000 clones. Sequenced: blood. V gene TRBV11-2 combines with J gene TRBJ2-7; TRBD1 matches at 9 bases. The receptor comes from a woman aged 25 to 39 in good health. The CDR3 DNA sequence: TGTGCCAGCACCTACCGGGGACAGGGCAATAGGGAGCAGTACTTC. The encoded protein is CASTYRGQGNREQYF. Full variable domain (rest looked up from reference TRBV11-2 and TRBJ2-7): EAGVAQSPRYKIIEKRQSVAFWCNPISGHATLYWYQQILGQGPKLLIQFQNNGVVDDSQLPKDRFSAERLKGVDSTLKIQPAKLEDSAVYLCASTYRGQGNREQYFGPGTRLTVT.